This T cell receptor (beta chain) originates from a study of T cell responses to AZD1222 COVID-19 vaccine. Points from the study as a whole: As reported, nearly half of all spike-specific TCRs target variant regions that are unmutated. At 160-218 and 743-854, vaccine-associated CD4 TCRs were dominant, and they spanned spike.

The protocol was immunoSEQ multiplex PCR, while the TCRdb copy is restricted to in-frame clones and leaves out a portion. The sample consists of 130,000 or so clones, about 89% of them appearing once. As concerns this clone: Its target is not known.

The J segment lost 4 bases and the V segment lost 5 bases, leaving 15 bases of the junction unmatched. The CDR3 has 16 residues. Looked up from germline, CDR1 is GTSNPN and CDR2 is SVGIG (reference sequence). This chain joins TRBV30 and TRBJ2-7; TRBD1 matches 9 bases. The sequenced sample was peripheral blood, obtained on day 0 of AZD1222 vaccination. The source is an adult in good health. The CDR3 spells CAWPRDRDPGDYEQYF. CDR3 nucleotides: TGTGCCTGGCCGAGGGACAGGGATCCTGGAGATTACGAGCAGTACTTC.